These 30 T cell receptor beta chains share one sample of origin, sequenced in a study of blood T cell repertoires in COVID-19. Clones were sequenced by immunoSEQ multiplex PCR, and TCRdb holds only the in-frame ones, with some missing. This table holds around 97,000 clones, approximately 84% found once. Sequenced material: peripheral blood. These receptors were collected from a human donor in a cohort sampled during active COVID-19.

The V gene is TRBV18, the J gene TRBJ2-3; D is unresolved. Between the trimmed V and J ends, which lost 4 bases and 0 bases, there was a span of 8 bases. The CDR3 runs to 14 residues. The germline gives CDR1 KGHSH, CDR2 LQKENI. The CDR3 sequence is CASSLARSTDTQYF. The CDR3 DNA is TGTGCCAGCTCACTGGCACGAAGCACAGATACGCAGTATTTT.

This chain connects TRBV5-6 to TRBJ1-2; no clear D. CDR1 is SGHDT, CDR2 YYEEEE, per germline. V gave up 6 bases and J gave up 8 bases, with 17 bases separating them. CDR3 length equals 13 residues. The CDR3 DNA sequence: TGTGCCAGCATCCAGCGACGGGGAGGCGGCTACACCTTC. Translation gives CASIQRRGGGYTF.

The chain employs TRBV29-1 and TRBJ1-1; no clear D. This CDR3 has 12 residues. CDR1 is SQVTM, CDR2 ANQGSEA, per germline. Deletions cut 7 bases from V and 5 bases from J, with 14 bases between. CDR3 DNA sequence: TGCAGCGCACGGGTGGCTGCGACTGAAGCTTTCTTT. It encodes CSARVAATEAFF. The complete variable domain, with remaining parts taken from reference TRBV29-1 and TRBJ1-1, reads SAVISQKPSRDICQRGTSLTIQCQVDSQVTMMFWYRQQPGQSLTLIATANQGSEATYESGFVIDKFPISRPNLTFSTLTVSNMSPEDSSIYLCSARVAATEAFFGQGTRLTVV.

The chain uses TRBV11-3 and TRBJ2-5; tentatively, D is TRBD1 (5 bases). The V gene lost 1 base and the J gene lost 5 bases, with 11 bases spanning the gap. In germline, CDR1 is SGHNT, CDR2 YENEEA. The CDR3 is 14 amino acids. DNA of the CDR3: TGTGCCAGCAGCTTAGTCCAGGGATGGGAGACCCAGTACTTC. Residues: CASSLVQGWETQYF.

The chain recombines TRBV4-3 with TRBJ1-5, with a possible D match to TRBD1 (5 bases). Deletions cut 2 bases from V and 4 bases from J, with 6 bases between. The V gene's germline CDR1 is LGHNA and CDR2 YSLEER. This CDR3 comprises 13 residues. In DNA form, the CDR3 reads TGCGCCAGCAGCCAAACAGGTAATCAGCCCCAGCATTTT. Encoded protein: CASSQTGNQPQHF.

This chain connects TRBV5-1 to TRBJ1-6; 7 bases are a match to TRBD1. Germline V gene lookup returns CDR1 SGHRS and CDR2 YFSETQ. The CDR3 has 16 amino acids. J lost 7 bases, V lost 7 bases, and 14 bases had no gene match. CDR3 nucleotides: TGCGCCAGCTGGGTAGGACCGGGACAGCAAAATTCACCCCTCCACTTT. This translates into CASWVGPGQQNSPLHF.

The genes are TRBV30 and TRBJ1-2, with TRBD1 identical over 8 bases. The CDR3 totals 13 residues. The junction had 4 bases not matched to a gene; V was cut back by 1 base and J by 6 bases. Germline CDR1 reads GTSNPN; CDR2 reads SVGIG (reference sequence). CDR3 residues: CAWSEDRVNGYTF. CDR3 coding DNA: TGTGCCTGGAGTGAGGACAGGGTGAATGGCTACACCTTC.

The chain carries TRBV2 and TRBJ1-1, with TRBD1 matching over 7 bases. The CDR3 has 13 residues. CDR1 SNHLY and CDR2 FYNNEI come from the germline V gene. The V segment lost 5 bases and the J segment 11 bases; nucleotides outside the gene matches: 11. DNA of the CDR3: TGTGCCAGCAGTCGGGACAGTGCGCTGGGGGCTTTCTTT. Translating it yields CASSRDSALGAFF.

This rearrangement joins TRBV5-8 to TRBJ1-6, with D uncertain. Germline loops: CDR1 SGHTS, CDR2 YDEGEE. This CDR3 has 15 amino acids. The V gene lost 1 base and the J gene lost 10 bases, with 15 bases spanning the gap. The CDR3 DNA sequence: TGTGCCAGCAGCTTGCCGGGAGGCGTCGGATCACCCCTCCACTTT. It translates to CASSLPGGVGSPLHF. Variable domain in full (rest from reference TRBV5-8 and TRBJ1-6): EAGVTQSPTHLIKTRGQQATLRCSPISGHTSVYWYQQALGLGLQFLLWYDEGEERNRGNFPPRFSGRQFPNYSSELNVNALELEDSALYLCASSLPGGVGSPLHFGNGTRLTVT.

The CDR3: CASSRTTLGDSPLHF. Written as DNA, the CDR3 is TGTGCCAGCAGTCGGACAACCCTTGGGGATTCACCCCTCCACTTT. The V call is TRBV6-5, the J call TRBJ1-6, with a weak D call TRBD1 (5 bases). V was shortened by 5 bases and J by 8 bases, with 16 bases between the two germline ends. Germline V gene sequence: CDR1 MNHEY, CDR2 SVGAGI. CDR3 size: 15 residues.

The CDR3 coding sequence is TGTGCCAGCAGCCGGCGCGGGGGCGCCTTTGCCGGGGAGCTGTTTTTT. Translated, it gives CASSRRGGAFAGELFF. The chain joins TRBV6-2 or TRBV6-3 to TRBJ2-2; tentatively, D is TRBD2 (7 bases). Trimming shortened V by 6 bases and J by 6 bases, and 20 bases separated the two germline ends. The CDR3 runs to 16 residues. Germline V CDR1 and CDR2: MNHEY, SVGEGT.

The CDR3, as DNA: TGTGCCAGCAGCCAGTTTGCGACCGGGGAGCTGTTTTTT. Translation gives CASSQFATGELFF. The chain is built from TRBV3-1 (or the pseudogene TRBV3-2) and TRBJ2-2; D unresolved. There are 13 residues in the CDR3. The germline V gene encodes CDR1 LGHDT and CDR2 YNNKEL (reference sequence). V gave up 3 bases and J gave up 5 bases, with 7 bases separating them.

The genes are TRBV5-4 and TRBJ1-4; 9 positions match TRBD1. The CDR3 runs 14 residues. Germline lookup yields CDR1 SGHNT and CDR2 YYREEE (reference sequence). V lost 4 bases, J lost 4 bases, and 2 bases stayed unmatched. CDR3 region: CASSLGQGNEKLFF. The CDR3 region has the DNA TGTGCCAGCAGCCTGGGACAGGGTAATGAAAAACTGTTTTTT.

CDR3 sequence reads: CASSEQQGSNQPQHF. CDR3 in DNA: TGTGCCAGCTCAGAGCAGCAGGGCAGCAATCAGCCCCAGCATTTT. The J gene is TRBJ1-5, the V gene TRBV18; D might be TRBD1 (5 bases). Germline CDR1 is KGHSH and CDR2 is LQKENI. V gave up 5 bases and J gave up 1 base, with 12 bases separating them. The CDR3 runs to 15 residues.

This clone was seen just once. This sequence joins TRBV3-1 (or the pseudogene TRBV3-2) and TRBJ1-2; tentatively, D is TRBD1 (5 bases). Per the germline V gene, CDR1 is LGHDT and CDR2 is YNNKEL (reference sequence). The CDR3 length is 16 residues. Trimming stripped 0 bases from V and 8 bases from J, with 19 bases between. CDR3 amino acids: CASSQELHGGTGGYTF. DNA for the CDR3: TGTGCCAGCAGCCAAGAACTCCACGGGGGGACGGGGGGCTACACCTTC.

The genes are TRBV12-5 and TRBJ1-5; D is possibly TRBD1 (5 bases). The CDR3 is 14 residues long. Per the germline V gene, CDR1 is LGHNT and CDR2 is FRNRAP. V was clipped by 3 bases and J by 6 bases, with 12 bases between them. The CDR3 reads CASGLGQGSQPQHF. DNA for the CDR3: TGTGCTAGTGGTTTAGGTCAGGGAAGTCAGCCCCAGCATTTT. The variable domain in full, completed from reference TRBV12-5 and TRBJ1-5, reads DARVTQTPRHKVTEMGQEVTMRCQPILGHNTVFWYRQTMMQGLELLAYFRNRAPLDDSGMPKDRFSAEMPDATLATLKIQPSEPRDSAVYFCASGLGQGSQPQHFGDGTRLSIL.

The chain carries TRBV24-1 and TRBJ1-5, with D uncertain. CDR1 and CDR2 from the germline V gene are KGHDR and SFDVKD. V lost 4 bases and J 6 bases, leaving 9 bases between the germline ends. The CDR3 totals 13 residues. The CDR3 coding sequence is TGTGCCACCAGTGACCCCCCAGGTCAGCCCCAGCATTTT. It yields the protein CATSDPPGQPQHF.

The CDR3: CASSRTTVGELFF. The CDR3 nucleotides are TGTGCCAGCAGCCGAACGACAGTCGGGGAGCTGTTTTTT. The rearrangement links TRBV5-6 to TRBJ2-2; a weak D match, TRBD1 (5 bases). Trimming pared 4 bases from V and 7 bases from J, leaving 11 bases between. Germline V CDR1 and CDR2: SGHDT, YYEEEE. This CDR3 is built from 13 residues.

This chain connects TRBV5-8 to TRBJ2-1; the D gene is possibly TRBD2 (5 bases). Germline-derived CDR1 and CDR2 are SGHTS and YDEGEE. The CDR3 spans 11 residues. Trimming shortened V by 4 bases and J by 8 bases, and 7 bases separated the two germline ends. CDR3 amino acids: CASSQEDEQFF. As DNA, the CDR3 is TGTGCCAGCAGCCAGGAGGATGAGCAGTTCTTC.

The chain links TRBV6-2 or TRBV6-3 to TRBJ1-1, with D hard to call. Between the trimmed V and J ends, which lost 0 bases and 5 bases, there was a span of 7 bases. The germline V gene encodes CDR1 MNHEY and CDR2 SVGEGT. This CDR3 has 13 amino acids. The DNA of the CDR3 is TGTGCCAGCAGTTACTCAACGGTGACTGAAGCTTTCTTT. Amino acid sequence: CASSYSTVTEAFF.

This clone was seen a handful of times. The chain uses TRBV9 and TRBJ1-5; 11 bases are a match to TRBD1. The CDR3 contains 15 residues. The germline V gene encodes CDR1 SGDLS and CDR2 YYNGEE. Trimming at V came to 4 bases and at J to 8 bases, leaving 8 bases not matched to a gene. The CDR3 here is CASSPRDRGSEPQHF. The CDR3 nucleotides read TGTGCCAGCAGCCCCCGGGACAGGGGGAGTGAGCCCCAGCATTTT.

This chain links TRBV6-1 with TRBJ1-2; 8 bases match TRBD1. V was clipped by 2 bases and J by 7 bases; unmatched bases: 9. CDR1 MNHNS and CDR2 SASEGT come from the germline V gene. The CDR3 runs 15 residues. CDR3 loop: CASSERTGGGGGYTF. Here the CDR3 DNA reads TGTGCCAGCAGTGAACGAACAGGGGGTGGAGGTGGCTACACCTTC.

The V call is TRBV27, the J call TRBJ2-3; possible D gene TRBD2, 6 bases. This CDR3 has 14 residues. The ends were cut back, 2 bases at V and 2 bases at J, with 8 bases in the middle. CDR1 MNHEY and CDR2 SMNVEV come from the germline V gene (reference sequence). CDR3 sequence reads: CASSLRTTTDTQYF. The CDR3 nucleotides are TGTGCCAGCAGTTTAAGGACTACCACAGATACGCAGTATTTT.

CDR3 sequence: CASSFGQAYPGQGYTF. The CDR3 bases are TGTGCCAGCAGCTTTGGGCAGGCCTACCCAGGTCAGGGCTACACCTTC. The chain employs TRBV5-8 and TRBJ1-2; D is undetermined. Germline V CDR1 and CDR2: SGHTS, YDEGEE. The CDR3 extends over 16 amino acids. Trimming took 2 bases from V and 8 from J, leaving 22 bases between them.

This chain connects TRBV27 to TRBJ2-5; maybe TRBD2 (6 bases). With 8 bases removed from V and 2 bases from J, the gap between germline ends came to 18 bases. CDR3 length: 15 amino acids. CDR1 and CDR2 (germline): MNHEY, SMNVEV (reference sequence). Here the CDR3 reads CASSSLAGYQETQYF. In nucleotides, the CDR3 is TGTGCCAGCTCCTCTCTCGCGGGGTATCAAGAGACCCAGTACTTC.

The genes are TRBV9 and TRBJ2-1; D remains ambiguous. The CDR3 has 13 residues. The germline gives CDR1 SGDLS, CDR2 YYNGEE. The V and J ends lost 0 bases and 5 bases respectively, with 6 bases between them. CDR3 loop: CASSVALDNEQFF. The CDR3 nucleotides are TGTGCCAGCAGCGTAGCCCTAGACAATGAGCAGTTCTTC.

The chain is built from TRBV21-1 and TRBJ1-3; TRBD1 reflects the table's D call only, with no check against the DNA. TRBV21-1 is labeled a pseudogene. CDR3 length: 17 residues. CDR3 residues: CASSTTGQGGHGNTIYF. The DNA for the CDR3 is TGTGCCAGCAGCACCACGGGACAGGGCGGTCATGGAAACACCATATATTTT.

The rearrangement links TRBV19 to TRBJ2-6; tentatively, D is TRBD1 (5 bases). V lost 6 bases and J 2 bases, leaving 11 bases between the germline ends. This CDR3 has 15 amino acids. The germline V gene has CDR1 LNHDA and CDR2 SQIVND (reference sequence). This chain's CDR3 is CASSLTEAGANVLTF. CDR3 nucleotides: TGTGCCAGTAGCCTGACAGAAGCTGGGGCCAACGTCCTGACTTTC.

The rearrangement links TRBV7-3 to TRBJ1-1; D is undetermined. There are 13 residues in the CDR3. In germline, CDR1 is SGHTA, CDR2 FQGTGA. The germline V and J ends were trimmed by 1 base and 2 bases, with 5 bases remaining between them. CDR3 DNA: TGTGCCAGCAGCTTAAGAGGAAACACTGAAGCTTTCTTT. Protein sequence: CASSLRGNTEAFF.

The chain links TRBV12-2 to TRBJ2-1; whether TRBD1, the table's D call, matches the DNA was not checked. TRBV12-2 is described as a pseudogene. The CDR3 spans 14 residues. The CDR3 sequence is CASRIPGGYNEQFF. Written as DNA, the CDR3 is TGTGCAAGTCGCATCCCAGGGGGCTACAATGAGCAGTTCTTC.